A single sample is the source of the 13 T cell receptor beta chains below, sequenced in a study of cytomegalovirus exposure and HLA in healthy donors. Profiling relied on immunoSEQ multiplex PCR, and the TCRdb table lists in-frame clones only, not all of them. The sample contains 150,000 to 200,000 clones, around 80% of which appear only once. Source material: PBMCs. The receptor set was obtained from a woman between 25 and 40 years old in good health and CMV-seronegative.

In its sample, this clone was seen once. The J gene is TRBJ2-1, the V gene TRBV30, with D maybe TRBD2 (5 bases). Trimming removed 7 bases at V and 2 bases at J, with 12 bases between. The CDR3 length is 13 residues. Looked up from germline, CDR1 is GTSNPN and CDR2 is SVGIG (reference sequence). The CDR3 bases are TGTGCCTCCTGGAGGCCTCCCTACAATGAGCAGTTCTTC. It yields the protein CASWRPPYNEQFF.

The V and J genes are TRBV5-4 and TRBJ2-7, with 9 bases lining up with TRBD2. Germline V gene sequence: CDR1 SGHNT, CDR2 YYREEE (reference sequence). V lost 3 bases, J lost 4 bases, and 11 bases stayed unmatched. The CDR3 runs 16 residues. In nucleotides, the CDR3 is TGTGCCAGCAGCTCGGGGGTAACTAGCGGGCAGTACGAGCAGTACTTC. Amino acid sequence: CASSSGVTSGQYEQYF.

The chain is built from TRBV27 and TRBJ2-3; TRBD1 aligns across 8 bases. Germline V lookup: CDR1 MNHEY, CDR2 SMNVEV (reference sequence). With 6 bases clipped from V and 4 bases from J, the junction kept 9 bases outside the gene matches. CDR3 size: 15 residues. The CDR3 sequence: CASRFRTGLSDTQYF. For the CDR3, the DNA is TGTGCCAGCAGGTTCCGGACAGGGCTCTCAGATACGCAGTATTTT.

CDR3 sequence: CASSSSGYNEQFF. CDR3 bases: TGTGCCAGCAGCTCCAGCGGCTACAATGAGCAGTTCTTC. This chain links TRBV7-3 with TRBJ2-1, with D possibly being TRBD2 (5 bases). V was cut by 4 bases and J by 3 bases, with 7 bases left in between. The CDR3 has 13 residues. Germline CDR1 reads SGHTA; CDR2 reads FQGTGA.

This clone was counted only a few times. The rearrangement uses TRBV27 and TRBJ2-1, with 11 bases matching TRBD1. CDR3 length equals 15 residues. V was pared by 5 bases and J by 5 bases, with 5 bases of the junction left unmatched. Germline V lookup: CDR1 MNHEY, CDR2 SMNVEV (reference sequence). The CDR3 spells CASSVWTGGHNEQFF. DNA for the CDR3: TGTGCCAGCAGTGTCTGGACAGGGGGCCACAATGAGCAGTTCTTC.

This chain uses TRBV5-4 with TRBJ2-5; 8 positions agree with TRBD1. Trimming cost V 4 bases and J 6 bases; bases outside gene matches: 14. Germline-derived CDR1 and CDR2 are SGHNT and YYREEE (reference sequence). The CDR3 is 16 amino acids. The CDR3 DNA reads TGTGCCAGCAGCCCGATGGGCAGGGGGCGTTTGCAGACCCAGTACTTC. Amino acids: CASSPMGRGRLQTQYF.

This chain links TRBV5-1 with TRBJ2-3; 9 positions agree with TRBD2. This CDR3 region has 17 residues. CDR1 and CDR2 (germline): SGHRS, YFSETQ. Unmatched junction bases numbered 10, after V lost 5 bases and J lost 0 bases. The CDR3 region has the DNA TGCGCCAGCAGGCTTCGGATGACTAGCGGAAGCACAGATACGCAGTATTTT. Protein: CASRLRMTSGSTDTQYF.

J is TRBJ2-5 and V is TRBV6-1, with 7 nucleotides matching TRBD2. CDR3 length: 14 residues. The trim removed 11 bases at V and 0 bases at J, leaving 9 bases unmatched. Germline CDR1 is MNHNS and CDR2 is SASEGT. The CDR3 reads CAGGGGGYQETQYF. Here the CDR3 DNA reads TGTGCCGGGGGGGGTGGAGGGTACCAAGAGACCCAGTACTTC.

The genes are TRBV14 and TRBJ2-1, with a tentative D call TRBD2 (6 bases). This CDR3 contains 18 residues. CDR1 is SGHDN and CDR2 is FVKESK in the germline V gene. The ends were cut back, 1 base at V and 2 bases at J, with 18 bases in the middle. The CDR3 reads CASSQVTASSVPYNEQFF. In DNA, the CDR3 is TGTGCCAGCAGCCAAGTTACAGCTTCTAGCGTACCCTACAATGAGCAGTTCTTC.

The V call is TRBV7-9, the J call TRBJ2-1; 13 nucleotides line up with TRBD2. CDR1 and CDR2 from the germline V gene are SEHNR and FQNEAQ (reference sequence). The V and J ends lost 5 bases and 4 bases, in that order; junction bases with no gene match: 5. This CDR3 contains 16 residues. The CDR3 here is CASSHRTSGSYNEQFF. DNA for the CDR3: TGTGCCAGCAGCCATCGGACTAGCGGGAGTTACAATGAGCAGTTCTTC. Complete variable domain (other parts from reference TRBV7-9 and TRBJ2-1): DTGVSQNPRHKITKRGQNVTFRCDPISEHNRLYWYRQTLGQGPEFLTYFQNEAQLEKSRLLSDRFSAERPKGSFSTLEIQRTEQGDSAMYLCASSHRTSGSYNEQFFGPGTRLTVL.

The CDR3 spells CASSVPSGVTDTQYF. The CDR3 DNA reads TGTGCCAGCAGCGTGCCGAGCGGGGTAACAGATACGCAGTATTTT. The chain employs TRBV5-4 and TRBJ2-3, with 7 positions matching TRBD2. Germline V gives CDR1 SGHNT, CDR2 YYREEE (reference sequence). This CDR3 is built from 15 residues. The ends lost 4 bases at V and 3 bases at J; junction bases unmatched: 8.

V gene TRBV6-1 combines with J gene TRBJ2-3, with D possibly matching TRBD2 (5 bases). CDR1 is MNHNS, CDR2 SASEGT, per germline. This CDR3 has 16 residues. The V end lost 2 bases, the J end lost 6 bases, and 18 bases lay between the germline ends. The CDR3 sequence: CASSELANTRDDTQYF. The CDR3 DNA sequence: TGTGCCAGCAGTGAACTAGCCAACACCCGAGACGATACGCAGTATTTT.

The chain uses TRBV19 and TRBJ2-3; TRBD2 aligns across 8 bases. The CDR3 is made up of 16 amino acids. V trimming: 3 bases; J trimming: 2 bases; junction bases outside the gene matches: 7. Per germline, CDR1 LNHDA and CDR2 SQIVND (reference sequence). CDR3 in amino acids: CASSIRRGAITDTQYF. CDR3 in DNA: TGTGCCAGTAGTATCAGGCGGGGGGCGATCACAGATACGCAGTATTTT.